This paragraph reports one T cell receptor (beta chain). Its antigen is still unknown. In all sorted populations, purity surpassed 95%. The sample originates from a study of beta chain features in type 1 diabetes. The study, taken as a whole, reports: In all four CD4+ subsets, TCRB CDR3 length was significantly, moderately reduced in type 1 diabetes.

Every bit of the isolated RNA underwent reverse transcription, so sequencing read expressed TCRB transcripts. Generated by immunoSEQ multiplex PCR, the TCRdb table keeps only in-frame clones and is missing some. The sample yields around 180,000 clones, around 7.8% seen once. The TCR originated in a woman between 40 and 55 years old with type 1 diabetes. The sample taken for sequencing was central memory CD4+ T cells from blood.

CDR3 sequence (DNA): TGTGCCAGCAGCGCGGACAGGGACGGTAACAATGAGCAGTTCTTC. This codes for CASSADRDGNNEQFF. V usage is TRBV2 and J usage is TRBJ2-1; 8 bases line up with TRBD1. Germline V gene data show CDR1 as SNHLY and CDR2 as FYNNEI. After removal of 6 bases from V and 5 bases from J, the junction contained 9 bases not matched to a gene. This CDR3 is built from 15 residues.